The next 23 T cell receptor beta chains were all read from a single sample in a study of beta chain features in type 1 diabetes. Investigators reverse transcribed all isolated RNA, so they sequenced expressed TCRB transcripts. Data came from immunoSEQ multiplex PCR; TCRdb stores just in-frame clones and leaves some out. The sample consists of about 15,000 clones, roughly two fifths of them appearing once. Sequencing input: stem cell memory CD4+ T cells from blood. The receptors were sampled from a woman aged 40-49 years in good health.

The rearrangement links TRBV6-5 to TRBJ1-2, with 9 nucleotides matching TRBD1. After removal of 2 bases from V and 13 bases from J, the junction contained 11 bases not matched to a gene. The germline CDR1 and CDR2 sequences are MNHEY and SVGAGI. The CDR3 extends over 14 amino acids. The CDR3 here is CASSYAGQGLGCTF. The CDR3 bases are TGTGCCAGCAGTTACGCGGGACAGGGCTTAGGTTGCACCTTC.

This clone showed up just once. The V call is TRBV18, the J call TRBJ2-5; 7 nucleotides match TRBD1. From germline, CDR1 is KGHSH and CDR2 LQKENI. The CDR3 is 15 residues long. V lost 2 bases to trimming and J lost 5 bases; unmatched junction nucleotides: 8. The DNA of the CDR3 is TGTGCCAGCTCACCAGGACAGGCCCTTGGGGAGACCCAGTACTTC. Protein product: CASSPGQALGETQYF.

The gene calls are TRBV6-6 and TRBJ1-6; 9 positions match TRBD1. Germline values: CDR1 MNHNY, CDR2 SVGAGI (reference sequence). With 4 bases clipped from V and 6 bases from J, the junction kept 1 base outside the gene matches. This CDR3 contains 14 residues. CDR3 loop: CASSSTGGNSPLHF. The CDR3 nucleotides are TGTGCCAGCAGTTCGACAGGGGGTAATTCACCCCTCCACTTT.

This rearrangement joins TRBV14 to TRBJ1-6, with 10 bases matching TRBD1. The CDR3 has 15 residues. Trimming at V came to 4 bases and at J to 6 bases, leaving 3 bases not matched to a gene. Germline CDR1 SGHDN, CDR2 FVKESK. Here the CDR3 reads CASSLGQGGNSPLHF. Here the CDR3 DNA reads TGTGCCAGCAGCCTCGGACAGGGGGGTAATTCACCCCTCCACTTT. Full variable domain (rest looked up from reference TRBV14 and TRBJ1-6): EAGVTQFPSHSVIEKGQTVTLRCDPISGHDNLYWYRRVMGKEIKFLLHFVKESKQDESGMPNNRFLAERTGGTYSTLKVQPAELEDSGVYFCASSLGQGGNSPLHFGNGTRLTVT.

The rearrangement joins TRBV11-2 to TRBJ1-5; TRBD1 is a possible D gene (5 bases). The V gene lost 0 bases and the J gene lost 4 bases, with 10 bases spanning the gap. The CDR3 runs to 15 residues. In germline, CDR1 is SGHAT, CDR2 FQNNGV. CDR3 protein: CASSLDWGRNQPQHF. The DNA of the CDR3 is TGTGCCAGCAGCTTAGATTGGGGGAGGAATCAGCCCCAGCATTTT. Based on the CDR3 plus reference TRBV11-2 and TRBJ1-5, the full variable domain is EAGVAQSPRYKIIEKRQSVAFWCNPISGHATLYWYQQILGQGPKLLIQFQNNGVVDDSQLPKDRFSAERLKGVDSTLKIQPAKLEDSAVYLCASSLDWGRNQPQHFGDGTRLSIL.

This clone came up a few times. This chain uses TRBV6-5 with TRBJ2-7; TRBD2 matches 7 bases. Germline assignment: CDR1 MNHEY and CDR2 SVGAGI. The ends lost 8 bases at V and 2 bases at J; junction bases unmatched: 6. The CDR3 is 13 amino acids. The CDR3 DNA is TGTGCCAGCGGGGGGGGGACCGCCTACGAGCAGTACTTC. Translation gives CASGGGTAYEQYF.

J is TRBJ1-4 and V is TRBV6-5, with 9 bases lining up with TRBD1. The V segment lost 1 base and the J segment 10 bases; nucleotides outside the gene matches: 10. In germline, CDR1 is MNHEY, CDR2 SVGAGI. This CDR3 is 16 amino acids long. The DNA for the CDR3 is TGTGCCAGCAGTTACTTACCACAGGGGGCTTGGAGAAAACTGTTTTTT. It is translated as CASSYLPQGAWRKLFF.

The V gene is TRBV29-1, the J gene TRBJ2-7; D gene uncertain. V was shortened by 2 bases and J by 5 bases, with 7 bases between the two germline ends. The CDR3 sequence is 11 residues long. CDR1 and CDR2 from the germline V gene are SQVTM and ANQGSEA. The CDR3 bases are TGCAGCGTTGAATTGCGCGACGAGCAGTACTTC. This translates into CSVELRDEQYF.

The chain carries TRBV15 and TRBJ1-5; perhaps TRBD1 as D (5 bases). From germline, CDR1 is LNHNV and CDR2 YYDKDF (reference sequence). The CDR3 covers 14 residues. The germline V and J ends were trimmed by 0 bases and 6 bases, with 9 bases remaining between them. The CDR3 loop reads CATSRERGGQPQHF. The CDR3 DNA follows: TGTGCCACCAGCAGAGAACGGGGGGGTCAGCCCCAGCATTTT.

V and J are TRBV5-1 and TRBJ2-5; D might be TRBD1 (6 bases). The germline V gene encodes CDR1 SGHRS and CDR2 YFSETQ. The V and J ends lost 3 bases and 0 bases respectively, with 12 bases between them. There are 15 residues in the CDR3. CDR3 residues: CASSSDRLYQETQYF. CDR3 sequence (DNA): TGCGCCAGCAGCTCGGACAGATTGTACCAAGAGACCCAGTACTTC.

About this clone itself: The same CDR3 also results from other DNA sequences found in this sample. Here the CDR3 DNA reads TGTGCCAGCTCACCAGGGCTAACCTCTGGAAACACCATATATTTT. Protein sequence: CASSPGLTSGNTIYF. This rearrangement joins TRBV18 to TRBJ1-3; D unresolved. The germline V gene has CDR1 KGHSH and CDR2 LQKENI. The CDR3 extends over 15 amino acids. V was cut by 2 bases and J by 0 bases, with 8 bases left in between. The whole variable domain, remainder taken from reference TRBV18 and TRBJ1-3, is NAGVMQNPRHLVRRRGQEARLRCSPMKGHSHVYWYRQLPEEGLKFMVYLQKENIIDESGMPKERFSAEFPKEGPSILRIQQVVRGDSAAYFCASSPGLTSGNTIYFGEGSWLTVV.

This clone has only a few counts. The chain joins TRBV29-1 to TRBJ1-2; D uncertain. CDR3 length: 13 amino acids. The V and J ends lost 0 bases and 2 bases respectively, with 7 bases between them. Germline loops: CDR1 SQVTM, CDR2 ANQGSEA. The CDR3 DNA reads as TGCAGCGTTGAAGAGTCCCCGAACTATGGCTACACCTTC. Residues: CSVEESPNYGYTF.

In this sample, this clone turned up a few times. The chain links TRBV6-6 to TRBJ2-3, with D possibly TRBD1 on 5 matching bases. The CDR3 extends over 16 amino acids. The ends were cut back, 2 bases at V and 0 bases at J, with 12 bases in the middle. Looked up from germline, CDR1 is MNHNY and CDR2 is SVGAGI (reference sequence). CDR3 residues: CASSYRRGSSTDTQYF. In DNA form, the CDR3 reads TGTGCCAGCAGTTACCGTAGGGGATCTAGCACAGATACGCAGTATTTT.

The J gene is TRBJ2-1, the V gene TRBV19; TRBD2 matches 7 bases. This CDR3 has 14 amino acids. Trimming cost V 10 bases and J 7 bases; bases outside gene matches: 13. Germline V gene data show CDR1 as LNHDA and CDR2 as SQIVND (reference sequence). CDR3 coding DNA: TGTGCCACCTCGGAAGGGACCGGGGGGAATGAGCAGTTCTTC. The encoded protein is CATSEGTGGNEQFF.

The genes are TRBV7-9 and TRBJ2-1, with 10 nucleotides matching TRBD2. CDR3 size: 16 residues. V was clipped by 5 bases and J by 5 bases; unmatched bases: 9. Per germline, CDR1 SEHNR and CDR2 FQNEAQ (reference sequence). The CDR3 here is CASSPPGTSEHNEQFF. CDR3 in DNA: TGTGCCAGCAGCCCTCCCGGGACTAGCGAACACAATGAGCAGTTCTTC.

V and J are TRBV5-1 and TRBJ1-3, with D possibly TRBD1 on 5 matching bases. The germline V and J ends were trimmed by 4 bases and 7 bases, with 12 bases remaining between them. Germline CDR1 SGHRS, CDR2 YFSETQ. The CDR3 totals 13 residues. The DNA of the CDR3 is TGCGCCAGCAGCCAACCGGGGGGGAACACCATATATTTT. The encoded protein is CASSQPGGNTIYF.

This clone showed up just once. The V call is TRBV19, the J call TRBJ2-7, with 9 bases aligning to TRBD2. The CDR3 runs to 13 residues. Germline CDR1 LNHDA, CDR2 SQIVND (reference sequence). Unmatched junction bases numbered 4, after V lost 6 bases and J lost 4 bases. CDR3 sequence (DNA): TGTGCCAGTAGACCCAGCGGGGGGTACGAGCAGTACTTC. Its protein product is CASRPSGGYEQYF.

The V call is TRBV6-1, the J call TRBJ2-5, with TRBD2 identical over 7 bases. There are 14 residues in the CDR3. Germline-derived CDR1 and CDR2 are MNHNS and SASEGT. The V segment lost 6 bases and the J segment 7 bases; nucleotides outside the gene matches: 11. The CDR3 DNA reads TGTGCCAGCAGGCCTGGCGGGGGATGGGGGACCCAGTACTTC. Residues: CASRPGGGWGTQYF.

This clone was counted between two and nine times. The chain couples TRBV7-9 to TRBJ2-5; D is ambiguous. CDR3 length: 14 residues. V was clipped by 1 base and J by 4 bases, with 10 bases between them. Germline CDR1 is SEHNR and CDR2 is FQNEAQ (reference sequence). CDR3: CASSLVWPRETQYF. CDR3 in DNA: TGTGCCAGCAGCTTAGTGTGGCCCCGAGAGACCCAGTACTTC. Full variable domain (missing parts from reference TRBV7-9 and TRBJ2-5): DTGVSQNPRHKITKRGQNVTFRCDPISEHNRLYWYRQTLGQGPEFLTYFQNEAQLEKSRLLSDRFSAERPKGSFSTLEIQRTEQGDSAMYLCASSLVWPRETQYFGPGTRLLVL.

This clone has more than one count but fewer than ten. The chain joins TRBV6-1 to TRBJ1-2; 7 bases are shared with TRBD1. This CDR3 is built from 13 residues. Unmatched junction bases numbered 7, after V lost 8 bases and J lost 4 bases. The germline gives CDR1 MNHNS, CDR2 SASEGT. Here the CDR3 reads CASLSPGGYGYTF. In DNA, the CDR3 is TGTGCCAGCCTTTCTCCAGGGGGCTATGGCTACACCTTC.

This chain joins TRBV18 and TRBJ2-5; D is undetermined. Trimming removed 2 bases from V and 4 bases from J, with 14 bases in between. Looked up from germline, CDR1 is KGHSH and CDR2 is LQKENI. This CDR3 is built from 15 residues. For the CDR3, the DNA is TGTGCCAGCTCACCATTCCCCAGTGTTTCAGAGACCCAGTACTTC. This encodes CASSPFPSVSETQYF. The full variable domain, completed using reference TRBV18 and TRBJ2-5, is NAGVMQNPRHLVRRRGQEARLRCSPMKGHSHVYWYRQLPEEGLKFMVYLQKENIIDESGMPKERFSAEFPKEGPSILRIQQVVRGDSAAYFCASSPFPSVSETQYFGPGTRLLVL.

This clone has a handful of counts. The chain recombines TRBV20-1 with TRBJ2-1, with D maybe TRBD1 (5 bases). Per the germline V gene, CDR1 is DFQATT and CDR2 is SNEGSKA (reference sequence). The CDR3 contains 11 residues. The V gene lost 3 bases and the J gene lost 9 bases, with 9 bases spanning the gap. CDR3 sequence: CSASRGSEQFF. CDR3 in DNA: TGCAGTGCTAGTAGGGGATCTGAGCAGTTCTTC.

On this clone: This may be a read error, as it is one base from a much larger clone. CDR3 nucleotides: TGTGCCAGCAGCACTAGCCAGGGGGGTGGCGAGCAGTACTTC. Protein sequence: CASSTSQGGGEQYF. This chain uses TRBV7-9 with TRBJ2-7, with D possibly being TRBD1 (7 bases). V was cut by 5 bases and J by 6 bases, with 17 bases left in between. The CDR3 contains 14 residues. CDR1 is SEHNR, CDR2 FQNEAQ, per germline (reference sequence).